This T cell receptor beta chain was recovered during a study of identical twins. TCRdb reanalysed the 5' RACE reads using MiXCR and keeps one entry per CDR3 protein. The sample has fewer than 500,000 distinct CDR3 sequences, roughly a quarter seen once; the top ten hold around 3%. General study results and limits: It was cross-sectional statistical analysis, not following the same donors, that the conclusions relied on.

V was clipped by 4 bases and J by 8 bases, with 9 bases between them. Per the germline V gene, CDR1 is WNHNN and CDR2 is SYGVQD (reference sequence). CDR3 length: 13 residues. The sample holds a few counts of this clonotype. Its specificity is not known. These records were also assigned to another study, of T cells expressing NK-cell markers.

This chain links TRBV10-1 with TRBJ1-6, with D unclear. Sequencing used CD4+ T cells sorted from blood. The sequence derives from a woman aged 18-35 years in good health. This chain's CDR3 is CASSVLQDSPLHF. Written as DNA, the CDR3 is TGCGCCAGCAGTGTCCTTCAAGATTCACCCCTCCACTTT.